These T cell receptor beta chains were read from a single sample in a study of blood T cells in healthy people across ages. TCRdb used MiXCR to reprocess the 5' RACE reads, holding one entry per CDR3 protein. The sample holds about 2 million distinct CDR3 sequences, roughly 49% seen once. Sequenced sample: blood. These receptors were collected from a woman aged 40 to 50 in good health. The CDR3 runs from the conserved cysteine through the conserved F or W. Fields, in order: D gene, V gene, J gene, clone size, CDR3 DNA, CDR3 protein. A D gene is named only where the DNA matches it firmly. Clone size appears in some rows only: once, few, many, or a class for an expanded clone.

>TRBD1|TRBV24-1|TRBJ2-1|.
TGTGCCACCAGTGGTGACAGGGGTCCGGTTAACTACAATGAGCAGTTCTTC
CATSGDRGPVNYNEQFF
>.|TRBV6-6|TRBJ2-5|many
TGTGCCAGCAGTCGGCAGGGCTTAGAGACCCAGTACTTC
CASSRQGLETQYF
>.|TRBV6-2/TRBV6-3|TRBJ2-7|.
TGTGCCAGCAGATCGACAAGCTCCTACGAGCAGTACTTC
CASRSTSSYEQYF
>TRBD1|TRBV7-6|TRBJ2-3|.
TGTGCCAGCAGCCGGACAGGGGGCCTTTCTTCAGATACGCAGTATTTT
CASSRTGGLSSDTQYF
>TRBD1|TRBV20-1|TRBJ2-3|.
TGCAGTGCTTCGGGACAGGGGAGGGCAGATACGCAGTATTTT
CSASGQGRADTQYF
>TRBD2|TRBV6-5|TRBJ2-2|.
TGTGCCAGCAGTGGGCTAGCGGGTTACACCGGGGAGCTGTTTTTT
CASSGLAGYTGELFF
>.|TRBV20-1|TRBJ1-2|.
TGCAGTGCTAGAGATCGAGGGAGGGCAGCCGTTTACTATGGCTACACCTTC
CSARDRGRAAVYYGYTF
>TRBD1|TRBV6-6|TRBJ2-4|few
TGTGCCAGCAGTTACTTTCTGACAGGGATAGCCAAAAACATTCAGTACTTC
CASSYFLTGIAKNIQYF
>.|TRBV20-1|TRBJ1-2|.
TGCAGTGCTAGTCGCAGAAACTATGGCTACACCTTC
CSASRRNYGYTF
>.|TRBV14|TRBJ2-1|many
TGTGCCAGCAGCCTCGGGGGAAACTACAATGAGCAGTTCTTC
CASSLGGNYNEQFF
>.|TRBV6-4|TRBJ2-6|.
TGTGCCAGCAGTGTGACCGGGCTAGCCGGTGGGGCCAACGTCCTGACTTTC
CASSVTGLAGGANVLTF
>.|TRBV5-1|TRBJ2-3|few
TGCGCCAGCAGCTTGCAACAGGGCCGCACAGATACGCAGTATTTT
CASSLQQGRTDTQYF
>TRBD1|TRBV27|TRBJ2-7|many
TGTGCCAGCAGCTTAGGGACAGGGGGCGAGCAGTACTTC
CASSLGTGGEQYF
>.|TRBV4-2|TRBJ2-5|few
TGTGCCAGCAGCCAAGATCCAGTCGGCGGGGTAGGGGAGACCCAGTACTTC
CASSQDPVGGVGETQYF
>TRBD1|TRBV6-6|TRBJ1-5|.
TGTGCCAGCAGTCCCACGACAGGGAGTACCAATCAGCCCCAGCATTTT
CASSPTTGSTNQPQHF
>.|TRBV15|TRBJ2-3|few
TGTGCCACCAGCAGAGATATGGGACCAAGCACAGATACGCAGTATTTT
CATSRDMGPSTDTQYF
>.|TRBV6-2/TRBV6-3|TRBJ1-1|once
TGTGCCGCCACTAGGAACACTGAAGCTTTCTTT
CAATRNTEAFF
>.|TRBV5-1|TRBJ2-7|few
TGCGCCAGCAGCTCCCGCGGGGTAGTCCACGAGCAGTACTTC
CASSSRGVVHEQYF
>TRBD2|TRBV6-2/TRBV6-3|TRBJ2-5|few
TGTGCCAGCAGCCACGGGACTAGAGACGGTGAGACCCAGTACTTC
CASSHGTRDGETQYF
>TRBD1|TRBV4-3|TRBJ2-7|.
TGCGCCAGCAGCCATATAAACGGACAGGGCCACGAGCAGTACTTC
CASSHINGQGHEQYF
>TRBD1|TRBV4-2|TRBJ1-6|.
TGTGCCAGCAGTATCGGGACAGGGTCAATCGATTCACCCCTCCACTTT
CASSIGTGSIDSPLHF
>TRBD2|TRBV4-2|TRBJ2-1|.
TGTGCCGGCAGCCATCAAGAGCTAGCGGGGGCCCCCGGCGGCAATGAGCAGTTCTTC
CAGSHQELAGAPGGNEQFF
>.|TRBV6-2/TRBV6-3|TRBJ2-6|.
TGTGCCACCTGGACCTACCCTTCTGGGGCCAACGTCCTGACTTTC
CATWTYPSGANVLTF
>TRBD1|TRBV6-1|TRBJ2-7|.
TGTGCCGGCAGGCCAACTTTCCCCGGGACAGAGATCTACGAGCAGTACTTC
CAGRPTFPGTEIYEQYF
>TRBD1|TRBV5-1|TRBJ2-5|.
TGCGCCAGCAGCTTGGGGGATGGACAGGGTGAGACCCAGTACTTC
CASSLGDGQGETQYF
>.|TRBV28|TRBJ2-7|.
TGTGCCAGCGGGCGGGGACGGGACGAGCAGTACTTC
CASGRGRDEQYF
>.|TRBV3-1|TRBJ2-5|.
TGTGCCAGCAGCCAAGACTGGGGTGGGGTGACCCAGTACTTC
CASSQDWGGVTQYF
>TRBD2|TRBV7-6|TRBJ2-1|many
TGTGCCAGCAGCTTTGGGAGCGGACTAGCGGCCACCTACAATGAGCAGTTCTTC
CASSFGSGLAATYNEQFF
>.|TRBV27|TRBJ2-1|few
TGTGCCAGCAGTTTACGGCAGGGCACCTACAATGAGCAGTTCTTC
CASSLRQGTYNEQFF
>TRBD1|TRBV7-2|TRBJ1-2|.
TGTGCCAGCAGCCCGCCTGGGACAGGGGGTCGGGGCTACACCTTC
CASSPPGTGGRGYTF
>.|TRBV6-2/TRBV6-3|TRBJ2-4|few
TGTGCCAGCATCCCCTCGGTGGGGGGGGGCCAACAAAACATTCAGTACTTC
CASIPSVGGGQQNIQYF
>TRBD2|TRBV11-3|TRBJ2-1|few
TGTGCCAGCAGCTTAGGACTAGCGGCCAGCTCCTACAATGAGCAGTTCTTC
CASSLGLAASSYNEQFF
>.|TRBV5-1|TRBJ2-5|.
TGCGCCAGCAGCTTGGTGAGGCGGGGACAAGAGACCCAGTACTTC
CASSLVRRGQETQYF
>.|TRBV20-1|TRBJ2-1|.
TGCAGTGCTAGAGTATTTGGGTTCCGGGAGCAGTTCTTC
CSARVFGFREQFF
>.|TRBV5-6|TRBJ2-3|.
TGTGCCAGCAGCTGGAAGATTGGACAGCGGAACACAGATACGCAGTATTTT
CASSWKIGQRNTDTQYF
>.|TRBV12-3/TRBV12-4|TRBJ1-4|.
TGTGCCAGCAGTGCCAGGGGCGGCGAAAAACTGTTTTTT
CASSARGGEKLFF
>TRBD1|TRBV7-2|TRBJ1-2|.
TGTGCCAGCAGCGGACAGGGGAGATTTATTGGTGGCTACACCTTC
CASSGQGRFIGGYTF
>.|TRBV24-1|TRBJ1-2|few
TGTGCCACCAGTGATTTAATCAGTGGCTACACCTTC
CATSDLISGYTF
>.|TRBV29-1|TRBJ1-2|few
TGCAGCGCTTGGGAGGAGGAGCTCTATGGCTACACCTTC
CSAWEEELYGYTF
>.|TRBV20-1|TRBJ2-7|.
TGCAGTGCAAGGGCGGGGATCTACGAGCAGTACTTC
CSARAGIYEQYF
>.|TRBV11-2|TRBJ2-7|.
TGTGCCAGCAGCTCCGTGAGGACCGGAGGACTCCCCTACGAGCAGTACTTC
CASSSVRTGGLPYEQYF
>.|TRBV2|TRBJ2-5|.
TGTGCCAGCAGTGAGGAGGCGATCCGTTCGGGGACCCAGTACTTC
CASSEEAIRSGTQYF
>.|TRBV7-2|TRBJ2-5|few
TGTGCCAGCAGCCGGATCCCGGGCAGCTTCCAAGAGACCCAGTACTTC
CASSRIPGSFQETQYF
>TRBD1|TRBV7-2|TRBJ1-5|.
TGTGCCAGCACGGCCCAGGGGGGCAATCAGCCCCAGCATTTT
CASTAQGGNQPQHF
>.|TRBV5-1|TRBJ2-3|few
TGCGCCAGCAATTGGAATGCAGATACGCAGTATTTT
CASNWNADTQYF
>.|TRBV6-2/TRBV6-3|TRBJ1-6|.
TGTGCCAGCAGTTACGGTCGGACCCAAGGGTATAATTCACCCCTCCACTTT
CASSYGRTQGYNSPLHF